One and the same sample provided the 9 T cell receptor beta chains below, sequenced in a study of blood T cells in healthy people across ages. Then a second PCR, running roughly 7 to 11 cycles, was carried out with a sample-barcoded 5' primer and a J-beta primer mix. TCRdb used MiXCR to reprocess the 5' RACE reads, holding one entry per CDR3 protein. The sample lists about 780,000 distinct CDR3 sequences; roughly 26% were seen once. This same sample was also part of a study on T cells of mothers and their children.

Sequences were obtained from blood. The origin of the receptors is a boy aged 5-17 years in good health.

This chain joins TRBV28 and TRBJ1-2; D is perhaps TRBD1 (5 bases). Trimming pared 4 bases from V and 3 bases from J, leaving 18 bases between. This CDR3 has 16 amino acids. Germline lookup yields CDR1 MDHEN and CDR2 SYDVKM. CDR3 coding DNA: TGTGCCAGCAGTTCCCCCGCCGGAGGGGCACACTATGGCTACACCTTC. Amino acid sequence: CASSSPAGGAHYGYTF.

V gene TRBV28 combines with J gene TRBJ2-3; D is unresolved. Trimming left V 5 bases short and J 3 bases short, with 6 bases between. The CDR3 length is 12 residues. The germline gives CDR1 MDHEN, CDR2 SYDVKM. CDR3 nucleotides: TGTGCCAGCAGTACCCCAACAGATACGCAGTATTTT. This sequence encodes CASSTPTDTQYF. The entire variable domain, with the rest obtained from reference TRBV28 and TRBJ2-3, is as follows: DVKVTQSSRYLVKRTGEKVFLECVQDMDHENMFWYRQDPGLGLRLIYFSYDVKMKEKGDIPEGYSVSREKKERFSLILESASTNQTSMYLCASSTPTDTQYFGPGTRLTVL.

This clonotype was detected a few times. The gene calls are TRBV12-3 or TRBV12-4 and TRBJ1-3; D is unclear. This CDR3 is 12 amino acids long. V was clipped by 6 bases and J by 6 bases, with 9 bases between them. The chain's CDR3 is CASRPRANTIYF. CDR3 DNA sequence: TGTGCCAGCAGACCCCGAGCAAACACCATATATTTT.

This clonotype has just one count. The V call is TRBV28, the J call TRBJ2-7; 10 bases are a match to TRBD1. V lost 5 bases to trimming and J lost 6 bases; unmatched junction nucleotides: 7. Germline V gene lookup returns CDR1 MDHEN and CDR2 SYDVKM. The CDR3 is 14 residues long. DNA of the CDR3: TGTGCCAGCAGTGTTGGGGACAGGGGTTCCGAGCAGTACTTC. Translated, it gives CASSVGDRGSEQYF.

This clonotype was observed a handful of times. The chain combines TRBV5-1 with TRBJ2-2; D uncertain. CDR1 is SGHRS and CDR2 is YFSETQ in the germline V gene. V was clipped by 6 bases and J by 2 bases, with 11 bases between them. CDR3 size: 14 residues. CDR3 in amino acids: CASTRVPNTGELFF. CDR3 coding DNA: TGCGCCAGCACCCGCGTCCCTAACACCGGGGAGCTGTTTTTT.

CDR3 DNA sequence: TGCAGTGCTAGGGATGGGGCGGACTATGGCTACACCTTC. Amino acids: CSARDGADYGYTF. The rearrangement uses TRBV20-1 and TRBJ1-2; a weak D match, TRBD1 (5 bases). V was trimmed by 3 bases and J by 3 bases, leaving 11 bases between them. Germline CDR1 reads DFQATT; CDR2 reads SNEGSKA (reference sequence). The CDR3 is made up of 13 amino acids.

This clonotype was observed a handful of times. The chain couples TRBV5-1 to TRBJ2-5, with TRBD1 identical over 9 bases. Germline V gene lookup returns CDR1 SGHRS and CDR2 YFSETQ. The CDR3 loop spans 14 amino acids. V dropped 4 bases and J dropped 4; count of bases not matched to a gene: 5. The CDR3 protein is CASSPGTGSETQYF. The CDR3, as DNA: TGCGCCAGCAGCCCCGGGACAGGGTCAGAGACCCAGTACTTC.

The V gene is TRBV7-2, the J gene TRBJ2-7; D might be TRBD2 (7 bases). This CDR3 is built from 15 residues. The germline V gene encodes CDR1 SGHTA and CDR2 FQGNSA. Trimming shortened V by 7 bases and J by 0 bases, and 16 bases separated the two germline ends. The CDR3 region has the DNA TGTGCCAGCATCCGTAGGGGGGGGAGCTCCTACGAGCAGTACTTC. Amino acid sequence: CASIRRGGSSYEQYF.

V usage is TRBV25-1 and J usage is TRBJ1-5; no firm D call. Germline CDR1 is MGHDK and CDR2 is SYGVNS. V was trimmed by 2 bases and J by 6 bases, leaving 5 bases between them. The CDR3 has 12 residues. CDR3 region: CASSEGGQPQHF. CDR3 DNA sequence: TGTGCCAGCAGTGAAGGAGGTCAGCCCCAGCATTTT.